A single sample gave rise to the 14 T cell receptor beta chains below, sequenced in a study of blood T cell repertoires in COVID-19. Using immunoSEQ multiplex PCR, the repertoire was profiled, and TCRdb retains in-frame clones only, with some absent. In the table there are 35,000 to 50,000 clones, 90% of which are singletons. What was sequenced was peripheral blood. Source of these receptors: a man in his fifties with active COVID-19.

The rearrangement uses TRBV5-1 and TRBJ2-3; 9 bases are a match to TRBD1. The CDR3 consists of 16 residues. Per the germline V gene, CDR1 is SGHRS and CDR2 is YFSETQ. The V segment lost 3 bases and the J segment 3 bases; nucleotides outside the gene matches: 8. The chain's CDR3 is CASSSGTGFLTDTQYF. DNA for the CDR3: TGCGCCAGCAGCTCAGGGACAGGGTTTTTAACAGATACGCAGTATTTT.

The V gene is TRBV9, the J gene TRBJ2-2; no definite D call. The germline V and J ends were trimmed by 0 bases and 7 bases, with 13 bases remaining between them. The length of the CDR3 is 15 residues. Per the germline V gene, CDR1 is SGDLS and CDR2 is YYNGEE. The CDR3 here is CASSVAGALGGELFF. CDR3 nucleotide sequence: TGTGCCAGCAGCGTAGCTGGTGCCCTAGGCGGGGAGCTGTTTTTT.

This sequence joins TRBV6-4 and TRBJ2-3, with TRBD2 matching over 10 bases. The J segment lost 4 bases and the V segment lost 5 bases, leaving 3 bases of the junction unmatched. There are 14 residues in the CDR3. The germline V gene has CDR1 MRHNA and CDR2 SNTAGT. The CDR3 sequence is CASSSGGDADTQYF. CDR3 nucleotides: TGTGCCAGCAGTAGCGGGGGGGACGCAGATACGCAGTATTTT.

The gene calls are TRBV7-9 and TRBJ1-5; 7 nucleotides match TRBD1. The CDR3 totals 13 residues. After removal of 5 bases from V and 4 bases from J, the junction contained 2 bases not matched to a gene. CDR1 and CDR2 from the germline V gene are SEHNR and FQNEAQ (reference sequence). The CDR3 loop reads CASSPGQNQPQHF. The CDR3 nucleotides are TGTGCCAGCAGCCCGGGACAGAATCAGCCCCAGCATTTT. Variable domain in full (rest from reference TRBV7-9 and TRBJ1-5): DTGVSQNPRHKITKRGQNVTFRCDPISEHNRLYWYRQTLGQGPEFLTYFQNEAQLEKSRLLSDRFSAERPKGSFSTLEIQRTEQGDSAMYLCASSPGQNQPQHFGDGTRLSIL.

The chain has TRBV6-5 and TRBJ2-3; maybe TRBD1 (5 bases). Trimming removed 2 bases at V and 4 bases at J, with 13 bases between. Germline V gene lookup returns CDR1 MNHEY and CDR2 SVGAGI. The length of the CDR3 is 15 residues. DNA for the CDR3: TGTGCCAGCAGTTACGGGGCCGCTCGTCCAGATACGCAGTATTTT. Translated, it gives CASSYGAARPDTQYF.

This clone was detected only once. This chain uses TRBV5-4 with TRBJ1-2, with D tentatively TRBD1 (6 bases). Germline V gene lookup returns CDR1 SGHNT and CDR2 YYREEE (reference sequence). This CDR3 comprises 15 residues. Trimming cost V 7 bases and J 5 bases, with 21 bases left between them. Here the CDR3 reads CASLKKGGARYGYTF. The CDR3 DNA follows: TGTGCCAGCTTAAAAAAAGGGGGAGCGCGGTATGGCTACACCTTC.

The chain combines TRBV5-1 with TRBJ2-7; 11 bases are shared with TRBD2. The V gene's germline CDR1 is SGHRS and CDR2 YFSETQ. The CDR3 runs 15 residues. V was pared by 4 bases and J by 2 bases, with 5 bases of the junction left unmatched. The CDR3 here is CASSNSGGAPYEQYF. The DNA of the CDR3 is TGCGCCAGCAGCAATAGCGGGGGGGCCCCCTACGAGCAGTACTTC.

The chain employs TRBV14 and TRBJ2-7; D might be TRBD2 (6 bases). Germline lookup yields CDR1 SGHDN and CDR2 FVKESK. The CDR3 length is 14 residues. Trimming cost V 1 base and J 6 bases, with 13 bases left between them. This CDR3 is CASSQGAGVGEQYF. The CDR3, as DNA: TGTGCCAGCAGCCAAGGAGCGGGTGTGGGCGAGCAGTACTTC.

The genes are TRBV6-1 and TRBJ1-1; D unclear. Looked up from germline, CDR1 is MNHNS and CDR2 is SASEGT. The ends were cut back, 0 bases at V and 8 bases at J, with 19 bases in the middle. This CDR3 contains 16 residues. The CDR3: CASSEAAGNRFKEAFF. In DNA form, the CDR3 reads TGTGCCAGCAGTGAAGCGGCGGGGAATCGATTCAAAGAAGCTTTCTTT.

The V call is TRBV5-1, the J call TRBJ2-2; perhaps TRBD2 as D (6 bases). The germline V gene encodes CDR1 SGHRS and CDR2 YFSETQ. This CDR3 is built from 17 residues. V dropped 4 bases and J dropped 4 bases, with 20 bases sitting between them. CDR3 DNA: TGCGCCAGCAGCCTCAATCCAGGAGGGGCAGGCACCGGGGAGCTGTTTTTT. Translation: CASSLNPGGAGTGELFF.

The rearrangement uses TRBV28 and TRBJ1-1; D is undetermined. Trimming left V 5 bases short and J 0 bases short, with 16 bases between. Germline CDR1 MDHEN, CDR2 SYDVKM. The CDR3 runs 16 residues. In DNA, the CDR3 is TGTGCCAGCAGTCGAACTGGCGGATCTATGAACACTGAAGCTTTCTTT. Amino acids: CASSRTGGSMNTEAFF.

This chain uses TRBV19 with TRBJ2-7; TRBD1 matches at 8 bases. Germline CDR1 and CDR2: LNHDA and SQIVND (reference sequence). V lost 6 bases to trimming and J lost 5 bases; unmatched junction nucleotides: 6. The CDR3 totals 13 residues. CDR3 sequence: CASRSGQADEQYF. CDR3 nucleotides: TGTGCCAGTAGGTCGGGACAGGCTGACGAGCAGTACTTC. Variable domain in full (rest from reference TRBV19 and TRBJ2-7): DGGITQSPKYLFRKEGQNVTLSCEQNLNHDAMYWYRQDPGQGLRLIYYSQIVNDFQKGDIAEGYSVSREKKESFPLTVTSAQKNPTAFYLCASRSGQADEQYFGPGTRLTVT.

For the CDR3, the DNA is TGTGCCAGCGGGGGACAGGGATTGAACACCGGGGAGCTGTTTTTT. Translated, it gives CASGGQGLNTGELFF. This chain joins TRBV7-2 and TRBJ2-2, with 9 bases fitting TRBD1. The CDR3 spans 15 residues. Germline CDR1 SGHTA, CDR2 FQGNSA. J gave up 1 base and V 8 bases, and 5 bases lay outside the gene matches.

The chain couples TRBV6-6 to TRBJ2-1; 8 nucleotides match TRBD1. Looked up from germline, CDR1 is MNHNY and CDR2 is SVGAGI (reference sequence). CDR3 size: 14 residues. The V gene end was trimmed by 0 bases and the J gene end by 9 bases; junction bases not matched to a gene: 4. In DNA form, the CDR3 reads TGTGCCAGCAGTTACTCCCAGGGGGCCCGTGAGCAGTTCTTC. This sequence encodes CASSYSQGAREQFF.